The 11 T cell receptor beta chains listed next were all sequenced from one sample in a study of blood T cell repertoires in COVID-19 (dated by TCRdb to the early 2020s). The library was generated by the immunoSEQ multiplex PCR assay. In its TCRdb copy, this immuneACCESS table keeps in-frame sequences only and misses some clones. Where compared with another copy, unresolved V genes explain less than half of these, and the others have no known cause. The sample table lists 310,000 or so clones, 87% of them with a count of one. The ten biggest clones cover 2.2% of the sample. The material sequenced was peripheral blood. The receptors were gathered from a woman aged 45-60 years who had recovered from COVID-19.

CDR3 coding DNA: TGTGCCAGCAGTTTCAATAAGAGAGGGACTGCTGAAGCTTTCTTT. Its translation is CASSFNKRGTAEAFF. This chain uses TRBV27 with TRBJ1-1, with TRBD1 as a possible D gene (5 bases). With 3 bases removed from V and 6 bases from J, the gap between germline ends came to 17 bases. The length of the CDR3 is 15 residues. In germline, CDR1 is MNHEY, CDR2 SMNVEV (reference sequence).

Here the CDR3 DNA reads TGTGCCAGCAGCGTACACTACCGGGTAAGGGAGACCCAGTACTTC. It translates to CASSVHYRVRETQYF. The chain carries TRBV9 and TRBJ2-5, with D unclear. This CDR3 has 15 amino acids. Germline assignment: CDR1 SGDLS and CDR2 YYNGEE. V was cut by 1 base and J by 5 bases, with 15 bases left in between. The full variable domain, with the rest looked up from reference TRBV9 and TRBJ2-5, is DSGVTQTPKHLITATGQRVTLRCSPRSGDLSVYWYQQSLDQGLQFLIQYYNGEERAKGNILERFSAQQFPDLHSELNLSSLELGDSALYFCASSVHYRVRETQYFGPGTRLLVL.

This clone is a singleton in its sample. J is TRBJ2-5 and V is TRBV24-1; 15 bases map to TRBD2. The junction had 3 bases not matched to a gene; V was cut back by 4 bases and J by 4 bases. The CDR3 totals 16 residues. Germline values: CDR1 KGHDR, CDR2 SFDVKD. The CDR3 coding sequence is TGTGCCACCAGTGACCCGGGACTAGCGGGAGGAGAGACCCAGTACTTC. This translates into CATSDPGLAGGETQYF.

V and J are TRBV3-1 (or the pseudogene TRBV3-2) and TRBJ2-3, with 8 bases identical to TRBD2. The V and J ends lost 3 bases and 7 bases, in that order; junction bases with no gene match: 9. The CDR3 contains 15 residues. Per the germline V gene, CDR1 is LGHDT and CDR2 is YNNKEL (reference sequence). This CDR3 is CASSQTSVSLHTQYF. In DNA form, the CDR3 reads TGTGCCAGCAGCCAGACTAGCGTGAGCCTTCATACGCAGTATTTT.

The chain carries TRBV4-3 and TRBJ2-7; 7 bases agree with TRBD2. V shed 0 bases and J 1 base; nucleotides not matched to a gene: 9. Germline V CDR1 and CDR2: LGHNA, YSLEER. There are 17 residues in the CDR3. The CDR3 here is CASSQEIGGEGSYEQYF. DNA for the CDR3: TGCGCCAGCAGCCAAGAAATTGGAGGGGAGGGTTCCTACGAGCAGTACTTC.

The CDR3 bases are TGTGCCAGCAGTTTATTCCGGGGGGCAGGCCAGCCCCAGCATTTT. Amino acids: CASSLFRGAGQPQHF. The genes are TRBV27 and TRBJ1-5; perhaps TRBD1 as D (6 bases). The V end lost 1 base, the J end lost 7 bases, and 14 bases lay between the germline ends. The CDR3 runs to 15 residues. Germline V gives CDR1 MNHEY, CDR2 SMNVEV (reference sequence).

J is TRBJ1-1 and V is TRBV9; 8 nucleotides agree with TRBD1. Germline V gives CDR1 SGDLS, CDR2 YYNGEE. This CDR3 spans 15 amino acids. V trimming: 0 bases; J trimming: 1 base; junction bases outside the gene matches: 2. Written as DNA, the CDR3 is TGTGCCAGCAGCGTAGGTCAGGGGGCGAACACTGAAGCTTTCTTT. This encodes CASSVGQGANTEAFF.

The chain recombines TRBV11-3 with TRBJ2-1; 7 bases match TRBD2. Losses at the gene ends were 1 base for V and 8 bases for J; bases not matched to a gene: 2. Germline V lookup: CDR1 SGHNT, CDR2 YENEEA. This CDR3 spans 13 amino acids. The CDR3 DNA reads as TGTGCCAGCAGCTTAGGGGAGGGTGATGAGCAGTTCTTC. It specifies CASSLGEGDEQFF.

The V call is TRBV14, the J call TRBJ2-2, with TRBD1 identical over 7 bases. Per the germline V gene, CDR1 is SGHDN and CDR2 is FVKESK. J gave up 0 bases and V 2 bases, and 12 bases lay outside the gene matches. The CDR3 extends over 19 amino acids. The CDR3 is CASSQPGQIPFANTGELFF. The CDR3 nucleotides read TGTGCCAGCAGCCAACCGGGACAGATACCTTTCGCGAACACCGGGGAGCTGTTTTTT.

This clone was seen just once. The chain recombines TRBV18 with TRBJ1-5, with TRBD1 matching 7 bases. CDR1 and CDR2 from the germline V gene are KGHSH and LQKENI. This CDR3 contains 14 residues. V lost 5 bases to trimming and J lost 5 bases; unmatched junction nucleotides: 6. As DNA, the CDR3 is TGTGCCAGCTCAAACAGGGGTTCGGATCAGCCCCAGCATTTT. It encodes CASSNRGSDQPQHF.

The genes are TRBV7-2 and TRBJ2-1, with 8 bases fitting TRBD2. Trimming cost V 5 bases and J 14 bases; bases outside gene matches: 8. Germline V lookup: CDR1 SGHTA, CDR2 FQGNSA. The CDR3 length is 12 residues. DNA for the CDR3: TGTGCCAGCAGCCACCCGGGACTAGAAGAGTTCTTC. This codes for CASSHPGLEEFF. Full variable domain (rest looked up from reference TRBV7-2 and TRBJ2-1): GAGVSQSPSNKVTEKGKDVELRCDPISGHTALYWYRQSLGQGLEFLIYFQGNSAPDKSGLPSDRFSAERTGGSVSTLTIQRTQQEDSAVYLCASSHPGLEEFFGPGTRLTVL.